This T cell receptor (beta chain) was sequenced for a study of neurological immune-mediated disorders. Regarding the study as a whole: No expanded-clone CDR3 amino acid sequence recurred across subjects, suggesting private TCR-beta repertoires.

This clonotype was observed at least ten times. Its antigen remains unidentified. V was clipped by 10 bases and J by 2 bases, with 15 bases between them. Germline V gene data show CDR1 as MDHEN and CDR2 as SYDVKM. CDR3 size: 13 residues. With 10-nucleotide random UMIs, 5'RACE was used to make the cDNA. In TCRdb, the 5' RACE reads were re-called with MiXCR into one record per CDR3 protein. The table has under 85,000 distinct CDR3 sequences, 10% seen once; the top ten hold 1.8%. This receptor was obtained from a man between 35 and 55 years old in good health. The chain couples TRBV28 to TRBJ2-7, with D possibly called TRBD1 or TRBD2 (5 bases each). Sample: PBMCs. CDR3 DNA: TGTGCCACCTCGGGGACCCCAACCTACGAGCAGTACTTC. Its translation is CATSGTPTYEQYF.